Listed here are 21 T cell receptor beta chains from one sample, sequenced in a study of shared T cell receptors in the human thymus. Assay: immunoSEQ multiplex PCR; the TCRdb copy retains only in-frame clones and omits some. Of more than 550,000 clones in the sample, approximately 85% are singletons; the top ten hold roughly 0.01%. These sequences were also reported in another study, on human thymus T cells.

The sample consisted of thymocytes. These receptors all come from a girl in the first two years of life with a congenital heart defect.

The CDR3 is CASSLSPQGFTEAFF. The CDR3 nucleotides read TGTGCCAGCAGTTTATCGCCCCAGGGGTTCACTGAAGCTTTCTTT. V usage is TRBV27 and J usage is TRBJ1-1, with D possibly being TRBD1 (6 bases). V was trimmed by 0 bases and J by 4 bases, leaving 12 bases between them. This CDR3 region has 15 residues. CDR1 and CDR2 (germline): MNHEY, SMNVEV (reference sequence).

The gene calls are TRBV4-3 and TRBJ1-4, with 9 bases aligning to TRBD1. This CDR3 is 14 amino acids long. V lost 6 bases to trimming and J lost 8 bases; unmatched junction nucleotides: 7. CDR1 and CDR2 from the germline V gene are LGHNA and YSLEER. CDR3 sequence (DNA): TGCGCCAGCAGTTTAGGACAGGGGAGGGAAAAACTGTTTTTT. This encodes CASSLGQGREKLFF.

The rearrangement links TRBV5-1 to TRBJ2-1; D remains ambiguous. The CDR3 is made up of 14 amino acids. V lost 2 bases and J 9 bases, leaving 15 bases between the germline ends. Looked up from germline, CDR1 is SGHRS and CDR2 is YFSETQ. CDR3 coding DNA: TGCGCCAGCAGCTTTATCCTCAACCTCAGTGAGCAGTTCTTC. This codes for CASSFILNLSEQFF.

This clone was recorded a few times. The chain joins TRBV19 to TRBJ1-1; D gene ambiguous. The germline V gene has CDR1 LNHDA and CDR2 SQIVND (reference sequence). V lost 6 bases, J lost 0 bases, and 8 bases lay in between. The CDR3 sequence is 13 residues long. CDR3 in DNA: TGTGCCAGTAGGGGCCAGCTGAACACTGAAGCTTTCTTT. Amino acids: CASRGQLNTEAFF.

The CDR3 region has the DNA TGTGCCAGCAGCTGGACTAGCGTTTACTACGAGCAGTACTTC. Protein product: CASSWTSVYYEQYF. This sequence joins TRBV7-9 and TRBJ2-7; TRBD2 aligns across 9 bases. Germline CDR1 SEHNR, CDR2 FQNEAQ (reference sequence). The V gene end was trimmed by 4 bases and the J gene end by 3 bases; junction bases not matched to a gene: 4. This CDR3 is 14 amino acids long. Using reference TRBV7-9 and TRBJ2-7 for the parts outside the CDR3, the full variable domain is DTGVSQNPRHKITKRGQNVTFRCDPISEHNRLYWYRQTLGQGPEFLTYFQNEAQLEKSRLLSDRFSAERPKGSFSTLEIQRTEQGDSAMYLCASSWTSVYYEQYFGPGTRLTVT.

V usage is TRBV14 and J usage is TRBJ1-3, with D perhaps TRBD1 (5 bases). This CDR3 region has 18 residues. Deletions cut 0 bases from V and 4 bases from J, with 19 bases between. Germline assignment: CDR1 SGHDN and CDR2 FVKESK. In DNA, the CDR3 is TGTGCCAGCAGCCAAGAAGGCGATCAGGGAGGAAGAGGAAACACCATATATTTT. Translating gives CASSQEGDQGGRGNTIYF.

J is TRBJ2-7 and V is TRBV5-6; possibly TRBD2 for D (6 bases). V was cut by 0 bases and J by 1 base, with 23 bases left in between. CDR1 and CDR2 from the germline V gene are SGHDT and YYEEEE. CDR3 size: 19 residues. This chain's CDR3 is CASSLAGRQGRRESYEQYF. The CDR3 DNA follows: TGTGCCAGCAGCTTGGCTGGTCGGCAGGGCCGGAGGGAATCCTACGAGCAGTACTTC. Drawing the rest from reference TRBV5-6 and TRBJ2-7, the complete variable domain is DAGVTQSPTHLIKTRGQQVTLRCSPKSGHDTVSWYQQALGQGPQFIFQYYEEEERQRGNFPDRFSGHQFPNYSSELNVNALLLGDSALYLCASSLAGRQGRRESYEQYFGPGTRLTVT.

The chain couples TRBV7-9 to TRBJ1-6; 9 nucleotides match TRBD1. The CDR3 consists of 15 residues. CDR1 is SEHNR, CDR2 FQNEAQ, per germline (reference sequence). J lost 9 bases, V lost 5 bases, and 8 bases had no gene match. The CDR3 is CASSELRDRVSPLHF. DNA for the CDR3: TGTGCCAGCAGCGAACTCCGGGACAGGGTTTCACCCCTCCACTTT.

The chain joins TRBV12-5 to TRBJ2-3, with a weak D call TRBD2 (5 bases). There are 17 residues in the CDR3. The V gene lost 0 bases and the J gene lost 0 bases, with 13 bases spanning the gap. Looked up from germline, CDR1 is LGHNT and CDR2 is FRNRAP. The CDR3 bases are TGTGCTAGTGGTTTGGTCGCGGGCCCGGATAGCACAGATACGCAGTATTTT. Encoded protein: CASGLVAGPDSTDTQYF.

The V and J genes are TRBV2 and TRBJ2-4, with D uncertain. The CDR3 is 12 amino acids. The V end was cut by 3 bases, the J end by 4 bases, with 4 bases between. Germline assignment: CDR1 SNHLY and CDR2 FYNNEI. CDR3 in amino acids: CASSDPKNIQYF. In DNA, the CDR3 is TGTGCCAGCAGTGACCCAAAAAACATTCAGTACTTC.

The rearrangement joins TRBV2 to TRBJ2-7, with D hard to call. CDR1 SNHLY and CDR2 FYNNEI come from the germline V gene. V was shortened by 4 bases and J by 3 bases, with 7 bases between the two germline ends. This CDR3 has 12 residues. The CDR3 nucleotides are TGTGCCAGCAGTGCATTAGACTACGAGCAGTACTTC. Protein: CASSALDYEQYF.

The rearrangement links TRBV9 to TRBJ1-4; D might be TRBD1 (6 bases). CDR1 SGDLS and CDR2 YYNGEE come from the germline V gene. V was trimmed by 3 bases and J by 10 bases, leaving 13 bases between them. The CDR3 extends over 13 amino acids. CDR3 coding DNA: TGTGCCAGCAGCGACCGACAGGCCGTAAAACTGTTTTTT. Its translation: CASSDRQAVKLFF.

V usage is TRBV5-1 and J usage is TRBJ1-4, with a weak D call TRBD1 (6 bases). This CDR3 has 16 amino acids. Trimming cost V 4 bases and J 1 base, with 14 bases left between them. Germline V gives CDR1 SGHRS, CDR2 YFSETQ. The CDR3 is CASSDNREVTNEKLFF. The DNA of the CDR3 is TGCGCCAGCAGCGACAACAGGGAAGTAACTAATGAAAAACTGTTTTTT.

The chain uses TRBV5-1 and TRBJ2-5; possible D gene TRBD2, 6 bases. Between the trimmed V and J ends, which lost 4 bases and 2 bases, there was a span of 18 bases. In germline, CDR1 is SGHRS, CDR2 YFSETQ. This CDR3 spans 16 amino acids. The chain's CDR3 is CASSPANGGAQETQYF. DNA of the CDR3: TGCGCCAGCAGCCCCGCCAACGGAGGGGCTCAAGAGACCCAGTACTTC.

This chain joins TRBV5-1 and TRBJ2-7, with 7 bases fitting TRBD1. Germline CDR1 and CDR2: SGHRS and YFSETQ. This CDR3 is built from 16 residues. The V and J ends lost 3 bases and 3 bases, in that order; junction bases with no gene match: 12. The CDR3 here is CASSSSRDSRNYEQYF. The CDR3 DNA reads as TGCGCCAGCAGCTCGAGCCGGGACAGCCGAAACTACGAGCAGTACTTC.

V gene TRBV28 combines with J gene TRBJ1-5; 7 positions match TRBD1. Trimming cost V 5 bases and J 7 bases; bases outside gene matches: 5. Germline CDR1 MDHEN, CDR2 SYDVKM. This CDR3 has 13 residues. The CDR3 loop is CASSQNRGQPQHF. As DNA, the CDR3 is TGTGCCAGCAGTCAGAACAGGGGCCAGCCCCAGCATTTT.

This rearrangement joins TRBV5-5 to TRBJ2-7; D is uncertain. CDR1 SGHKS and CDR2 YYEKEE come from the germline V gene (reference sequence). The CDR3 has 11 residues. V lost 4 bases and J lost 6, with 8 bases in between. In DNA, the CDR3 is TGTGCCAGCAGCCTCTTGGCCGAGCAGTACTTC. Protein sequence: CASSLLAEQYF.

The count of this clone is one. The J gene is TRBJ1-4, the V gene TRBV6-5; D is ambiguous. This CDR3 is built from 14 residues. Trimming cost V 2 bases and J 4 bases, with 8 bases left between them. Germline V gene sequence: CDR1 MNHEY, CDR2 SVGAGI. CDR3 loop: CASSYGQSNEKLFF. The CDR3, as DNA: TGTGCCAGCAGTTACGGGCAGAGTAATGAAAAACTGTTTTTT.

A single count supports this clone. The rearrangement links TRBV7-6 to TRBJ1-6; D is unresolved. Germline CDR1 is SGHVS and CDR2 is FNYEAQ. Trimming removed 5 bases from V and 7 bases from J, with 15 bases in between. The length of the CDR3 is 15 residues. For the CDR3, the DNA is TGTGCCAGCAGCCCCTACCCCACCCGGAATTCACCCCTCCACTTT. Translated, it gives CASSPYPTRNSPLHF.

V gene TRBV27 combines with J gene TRBJ2-7, with TRBD1 matching 9 bases. Germline assignment: CDR1 MNHEY and CDR2 SMNVEV (reference sequence). This CDR3 is 15 amino acids long. V trimming: 6 bases; J trimming: 5 bases; junction bases outside the gene matches: 11. CDR3: CASRRGRTGEDEQYF. CDR3 DNA sequence: TGTGCCAGCAGGAGGGGCCGGACAGGGGAAGACGAGCAGTACTTC.

This chain links TRBV11-2 with TRBJ1-1, with TRBD1 as a possible D gene (5 bases). The CDR3 is 15 residues long. Germline V lookup: CDR1 SGHAT, CDR2 FQNNGV. The V end lost 5 bases, the J end lost 1 base, and 14 bases lay between the germline ends. CDR3 region: CASSPSGASNTEAFF. The CDR3 nucleotides read TGTGCCAGCAGCCCCAGCGGGGCCTCGAACACTGAAGCTTTCTTT.